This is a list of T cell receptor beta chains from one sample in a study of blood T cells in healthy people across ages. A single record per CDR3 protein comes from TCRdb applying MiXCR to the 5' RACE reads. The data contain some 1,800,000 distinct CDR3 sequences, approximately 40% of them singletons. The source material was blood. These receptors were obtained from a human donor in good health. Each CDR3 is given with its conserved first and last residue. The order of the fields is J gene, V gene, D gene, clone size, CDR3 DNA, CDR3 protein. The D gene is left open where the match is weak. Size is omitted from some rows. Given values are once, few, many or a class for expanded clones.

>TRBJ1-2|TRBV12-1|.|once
TGTGCCAGCAGCTTTGCAGGGGAGGAGGGCTACACCTTC
CASSFAGEEGYTF
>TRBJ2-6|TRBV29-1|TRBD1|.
TGCAGCTTCGAGGACAGGGCCGACTCTGGGGCCAACGTCCGGACTTTC
CSFEDRADSGANVRTF
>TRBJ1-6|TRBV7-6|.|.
TGTGCCAGCAGTCCCGCGGCGAATTCACCCCTCCACTTT
CASSPAANSPLHF
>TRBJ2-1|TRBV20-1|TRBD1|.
TGCAGTGCTAGATCCGGACAGGGGGCGGGCGAGCAGTTCTTC
CSARSGQGAGEQFF
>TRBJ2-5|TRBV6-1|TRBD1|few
TGTGCCAGCAAGAGGGGATGGACGACAGGGGGTTCAGAGACCCAGTACTTC
CASKRGWTTGGSETQYF
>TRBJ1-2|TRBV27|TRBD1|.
TGTGCCAGCCCCCGACAGGGGACTGGCTACACCTTC
CASPRQGTGYTF
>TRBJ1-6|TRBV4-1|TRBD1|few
TGCGCCAGCAGCCAAGCTACCCTAGGACAGGGGAATTCACCCCTCCACTTT
CASSQATLGQGNSPLHF
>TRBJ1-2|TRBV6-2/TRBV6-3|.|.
TGTGCCAGCACCACTCCGGGGTCCGGCTACACCTTC
CASTTPGSGYTF
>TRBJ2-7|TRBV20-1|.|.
TGCAGTGCTAGCGCCAGGGCGACGTGGGAGCAGTACTTC
CSASARATWEQYF
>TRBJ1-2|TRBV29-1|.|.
TGCAGCGGTGAAGGCGGGGGGGATGGCCACACCTTC
CSGEGGGDGHTF
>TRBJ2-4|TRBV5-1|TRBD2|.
TGCGCCAGCAGCTTGGGCCTAGCGGGGCGGCTGGCCCCTACAGCCAAAAACATTCAGTACTTC
CASSLGLAGRLAPTAKNIQYF
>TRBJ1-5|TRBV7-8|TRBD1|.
TGTGCCAGCGGCCGGGACAGGCTTCTCTATAGCAATCAGCCCCAGCATTTT
CASGRDRLLYSNQPQHF
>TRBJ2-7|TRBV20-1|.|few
TGCAGTGCTAGAGGTCTCCGGGACCACTCCTACGAGCAGTACTTC
CSARGLRDHSYEQYF